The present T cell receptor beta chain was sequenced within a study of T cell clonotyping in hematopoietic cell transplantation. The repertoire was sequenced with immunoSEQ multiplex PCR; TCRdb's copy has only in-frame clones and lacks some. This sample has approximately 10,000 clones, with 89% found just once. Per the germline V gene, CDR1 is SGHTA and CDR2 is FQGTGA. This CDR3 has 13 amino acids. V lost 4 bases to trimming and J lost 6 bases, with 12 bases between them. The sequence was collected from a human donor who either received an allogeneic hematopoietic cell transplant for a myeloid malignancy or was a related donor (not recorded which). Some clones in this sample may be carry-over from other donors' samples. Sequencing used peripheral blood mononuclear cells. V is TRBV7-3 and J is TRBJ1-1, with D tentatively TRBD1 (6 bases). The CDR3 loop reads CASSSRHRAEAFF. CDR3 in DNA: TGTGCCAGCAGCTCTCGGCACAGGGCTGAAGCTTTCTTT. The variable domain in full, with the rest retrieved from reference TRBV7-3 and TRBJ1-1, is GAGVSQTPSNKVTEKGKYVELRCDPISGHTALYWYRQSLGQGPEFLIYFQGTGAADDSGLPNDRFFAVRPEGSVSTLKIQRTERGDSAVYLCASSSRHRAEAFFGQGTRLTVV.